These T cell receptor beta chains were read from a single sample in a study of T cells in Graves' hyperthyroidism and ophthalmopathy. MiXCR, applied by TCRdb to the multiplex PCR reads, yields one record per CDR3 protein. The table records about 250,000 distinct CDR3 sequences, over 20% of them present only once. Sequences were obtained from blood. These TCRs come from a man younger than 45 with Graves' ophthalmopathy. CDR3s include the opening cysteine and the closing phenylalanine or tryptophan. The order of the fields is J gene, D gene, clone size, V gene, CDR3 DNA, CDR3 protein. The D gene is left open where the match is weak. Size tells how often a clone was seen (once, few, many) or the class of an expanded clone, and some rows leave it out.

>TRBJ2-5|NA|NA|TRBV20-1
TGCAGTGTCAAAGGTCCCTCGCCAGAGACCCAGTACTTC
CSVKGPSPETQYF
>TRBJ2-1|TRBD2|NA|TRBV24-1
TGTGCCACATCTAGCGGAAACTACAATGAGCAGTTCTTC
CATSSGNYNEQFF
>TRBJ1-1|NA|NA|TRBV19
TGTGCCAGTAGTATAGATTCGCGGTCTGAAGCTTTCTTT
CASSIDSRSEAFF
>TRBJ2-2|TRBD2|NA|TRBV18
TGTGCCAGCTCACCACCGCTAGCGGGAGTCAGTCAGGAGCTGTTTTTT
CASSPPLAGVSQELFF
>TRBJ2-7|NA|many|TRBV3-1
TGTGCCAGCAGCCAGTCCCCGGGACAAAACTCCTACGAGCAGTACTTC
CASSQSPGQNSYEQYF
>TRBJ1-6|TRBD1|NA|TRBV7-9
TGTGCCAGCAGTCACACCACTCACAGGGGGAATTCACCCCTCCACTTT
CASSHTTHRGNSPLHF
>TRBJ2-6|TRBD2|few|TRBV12-5
TGTGCTAGTGGTTTGGTAGCGGGGAGGGCTGGGGCCAACGTCCTGACTTTC
CASGLVAGRAGANVLTF
>TRBJ2-7|NA|many|TRBV20-1
TGCAGTGCTAGACCCACCAACCTCTACGAGCAGTACTTC
CSARPTNLYEQYF
>TRBJ1-2|TRBD1|many|TRBV27
TGTGCCAGCAGTCCGCGACAGGGGGAAAGATCTAACTATGGCTACACCTTC
CASSPRQGERSNYGYTF
>TRBJ1-5|NA|many|TRBV2
TGTGCCAGCAGTTTCCGTATCAATCAGCCCCAGCATTTT
CASSFRINQPQHF
>TRBJ1-5|NA|many|TRBV2
TGTGCCAGCAGTGGGGCCAGGGGTAATCAGCCCCAGCATTTT
CASSGARGNQPQHF
>TRBJ2-1|NA|NA|TRBV28
TGTGCCAGCAGCTTTTCCGGGGCACCTGGTAGTCCTGAGCAGTTCTTC
CASSFSGAPGSPEQFF
>TRBJ1-5|TRBD1|once|TRBV20-1
TGCAGTGCCACAGGGGGGCATAGCAATCAGCCCCAGCATTTT
CSATGGHSNQPQHF
>TRBJ2-1|TRBD2|NA|TRBV6-1
TGTGCCAGCAGCCCAAGCGGGAGGCAAGGCAATGAGCAGTTCTTC
CASSPSGRQGNEQFF
>TRBJ1-1|NA|few|TRBV3-1
TGTGCCAGCAGCCAAACCCCAGGCAGCACTATGAACACTGAAGCTTTCTTT
CASSQTPGSTMNTEAFF
>TRBJ1-5|NA|many|TRBV7-8
TGTGCCAGCAGCCCTATGAAGGGGGGCAATCAGCCCCAGCATTTT
CASSPMKGGNQPQHF
>TRBJ1-1|NA|few|TRBV27
TGTGCCAGCGGGACTTTGGGCACTGAAGCTTTCTTT
CASGTLGTEAFF
>TRBJ2-1|NA|many|TRBV30
TGTGCCTGGAGAGGGGTGGGGACGAATGAGCAGTTCTTC
CAWRGVGTNEQFF
>TRBJ2-6|TRBD2|NA|TRBV19
TGTGCCAGTAGACCTAGCGGGAGAGTTGGGGCCAACGTCCTGACTTTC
CASRPSGRVGANVLTF
>TRBJ1-1|NA|few|TRBV10-3
TGTGCCATCAGTGGATCAGGGGCCACTGAAGCTTTCTTT
CAISGSGATEAFF
>TRBJ2-5|TRBD2|few|TRBV20-1
TGCAGTGCTAGAGCTAGGGCTAGCGGGTACCAAGAGACCCAGTACTTC
CSARARASGYQETQYF
>TRBJ2-5|TRBD1|few|TRBV10-3
TGTGCCATCAGCGACGGGACAGGGGGCGTCGGGACCCAGTACTTC
CAISDGTGGVGTQYF
>TRBJ2-1|TRBD2|NA|TRBV6-9
TGTGCCAGCAGTTACGGGATGGCTAGCGGGTTCAATGAGCAGTTCTTC
CASSYGMASGFNEQFF
>TRBJ2-3|NA|many|TRBV2
TGTGCCAGCAGTGAAGCGGTCTCTCGAGATACGCAGTATTTT
CASSEAVSRDTQYF
>TRBJ2-3|TRBD1|NA|TRBV15
TGTGCCACCAGCAGAGAGCAGGGGGTCACAGATACGCAGTATTTT
CATSREQGVTDTQYF
>TRBJ2-2|NA|NA|TRBV6-5
TGTGCCAGCAGTTACTTTAGTCGGGCGGTCGGCTGGGGGGCCACCGGGGAGCTGTTTTTT
CASSYFSRAVGWGATGELFF
>TRBJ2-5|NA|NA|TRBV7-9
TGTGCCAGCACCTCCTTAGGGGAGACCCAGTACTTC
CASTSLGETQYF
>TRBJ2-1|TRBD1|few|TRBV7-8
TGTGCCAGCAGCGTAACAGGGGGAAATGAGCAGTTCTTC
CASSVTGGNEQFF
>TRBJ1-2|NA|NA|TRBV20-1
TGCAGTGCTAGGGCTGGGATAACCTATGGCTACACCTTC
CSARAGITYGYTF
>TRBJ2-1|TRBD2|many|TRBV3-1
TGTGCCAGCAGCCAAGGTCTTGGACTAGCATCCAATGAGCAGTTCTTC
CASSQGLGLASNEQFF
>TRBJ1-1|NA|few|TRBV20-1
TGCAGTGCTAGAGACCGCGGACGGAGAGAGAATTTTATGAACACTGAAGCTTTCTTT
CSARDRGRRENFMNTEAFF
>TRBJ1-6|NA|few|TRBV9
TGTGCCAGCAGCGTAGCTTGGGATTCACCCCTCCACTTT
CASSVAWDSPLHF
>TRBJ2-5|NA|few|TRBV3-1
TGTGCCAGCAGCCAAGCAAGGACAGTAAACCAAGAGACCCAGTACTTC
CASSQARTVNQETQYF
>TRBJ2-1|NA|few|TRBV24-1
TGTGCCACCAGTGACCTCGGGACCGGCGAGTTCTTC
CATSDLGTGEFF
>TRBJ1-2|NA|many|TRBV3-1
TGTGCCAGCAGCCCGCTCCCGACCCGGCTAAACTATGGCTACACCTTC
CASSPLPTRLNYGYTF
>TRBJ1-4|NA|NA|TRBV10-3
TGTGCCATCAGTGATTGGGGACCGGACGCAACTAATGAAAAACTGTTTTTT
CAISDWGPDATNEKLFF
>TRBJ2-3|NA|many|TRBV20-1
TGCAGTGCCGAAAGCACAGATACGCAGTATTTT
CSAESTDTQYF